A selection of T cell receptor beta chains follows, all from one sample in a study of regulatory and conventional T cells in RAG deficiency. Some clones are missing from TCRdb's copy, which holds only in-frame ones; the method was immunoSEQ multiplex PCR. The table shows roughly 20,000 clones, with about 91% occurring only once. These data were also filed under a second study, of regulatory T cells.

The sample consisted of Tregs sorted from blood. These receptor sequences come from a human donor in good health. CDR3s include the opening cysteine and the closing phenylalanine or tryptophan. Each record gives: V gene, clone size, D gene, J gene, CDR3 DNA, CDR3 protein. The D gene is left open where the match is weak. Rows give clone size only sometimes, using once, few, many, or a class for an expanded clone.

v_gene: TRBV5-1; abundance: NA; d_gene: NA; j_gene: TRBJ1-2; CDR3nt: TGCGCCAGCAGCTTCGACAGGAGCGGCTACACCTTC; CDR3aa: CASSFDRSGYTF
v_gene: TRBV5-8; abundance: NA; d_gene: NA; j_gene: TRBJ1-5; CDR3nt: TGTGCCAGCAGCTTGGCCGGGATGACTTATCAGCCCCAGCATTTT; CDR3aa: CASSLAGMTYQPQHF
v_gene: TRBV18; abundance: NA; d_gene: TRBD1; j_gene: TRBJ1-5; CDR3nt: TGTGCCACTAGCCCGGCGACAGGGAGCAATCAGCCCCAGCATTTT; CDR3aa: CATSPATGSNQPQHF
v_gene: TRBV6-1; abundance: NA; d_gene: TRBD1; j_gene: TRBJ1-2; CDR3nt: TGTGCCAGCAGAAGGGACAGCCAAGGGGGCTACACCTTC; CDR3aa: CASRRDSQGGYTF
v_gene: TRBV7-3; abundance: NA; d_gene: NA; j_gene: TRBJ2-3; CDR3nt: TGTGCCAGCAGCTTAGCAGGGGCGGTTAGCACAGATACGCAGTATTTT; CDR3aa: CASSLAGAVSTDTQYF
v_gene: TRBV30; abundance: NA; d_gene: NA; j_gene: TRBJ1-5; CDR3nt: TGTGCCTGGGGACCCACAGGGTCACAGCCCCAGCATTTT; CDR3aa: CAWGPTGSQPQHF
v_gene: TRBV6-6; abundance: once; d_gene: NA; j_gene: TRBJ2-7; CDR3nt: TGTGCCAGCAGTTACCTGGCTCGTACCTACGAGCAGTACTTC; CDR3aa: CASSYLARTYEQYF
v_gene: TRBV7-2; abundance: NA; d_gene: NA; j_gene: TRBJ1-5; CDR3nt: TGTGCCAGCAGCTTACGCGACGGCAATCAGCCCCAGCATTTT; CDR3aa: CASSLRDGNQPQHF
v_gene: TRBV15; abundance: NA; d_gene: TRBD2; j_gene: TRBJ2-1; CDR3nt: TGTGCCACCAGCAGCCGGACTAGCGGGAGCTACAATGAGCAGTTCTTC; CDR3aa: CATSSRTSGSYNEQFF
v_gene: TRBV6-4; abundance: NA; d_gene: TRBD2; j_gene: TRBJ2-3; CDR3nt: TGTGCCAGCAGTGACGATACGGGAGGGACAGATACGCAGTATTTT; CDR3aa: CASSDDTGGTDTQYF
v_gene: TRBV4-1; abundance: NA; d_gene: NA; j_gene: TRBJ1-4; CDR3nt: TGCGCCAGCAGCCCAACGGGGGGGTTCAATGAAAAACTGTTTTTT; CDR3aa: CASSPTGGFNEKLFF
v_gene: TRBV6-1; abundance: NA; d_gene: NA; j_gene: TRBJ2-7; CDR3nt: TGTGCCAGCAGTCGGGGGTCCTACGAGCAGTACTTC; CDR3aa: CASSRGSYEQYF
v_gene: TRBV7-2; abundance: NA; d_gene: NA; j_gene: TRBJ1-1; CDR3nt: TGTGCCAGCAGCTTAGACAGGGTGGACACTGAAGCTTTCTTT; CDR3aa: CASSLDRVDTEAFF
v_gene: TRBV4-1; abundance: few; d_gene: NA; j_gene: TRBJ1-2; CDR3nt: TGCGCCAGCAGCCAAGTGGTCGGGGTCGGTGGCTACACCTTC; CDR3aa: CASSQVVGVGGYTF
v_gene: TRBV6-6; abundance: NA; d_gene: NA; j_gene: TRBJ1-4; CDR3nt: TGTGCCAGCAGTTACCCCGGGGGGCCAACTAATGAAAAACTGTTTTTT; CDR3aa: CASSYPGGPTNEKLFF
v_gene: TRBV5-1; abundance: NA; d_gene: NA; j_gene: TRBJ2-2; CDR3nt: TGCGCCAGCAGCTTGACAGAGAAGAACACCGGGGAGCTGTTTTTT; CDR3aa: CASSLTEKNTGELFF
v_gene: TRBV28; abundance: NA; d_gene: TRBD1; j_gene: TRBJ2-7; CDR3nt: TGTGCCACCCGGACAGGGGCCTACGAGCAGTACTTC; CDR3aa: CATRTGAYEQYF
v_gene: TRBV2; abundance: NA; d_gene: TRBD1; j_gene: TRBJ1-1; CDR3nt: TGTGCCAGCAATCAACAGGGGCTACATGAAGCTTTCTTT; CDR3aa: CASNQQGLHEAFF
v_gene: TRBV20-1; abundance: NA; d_gene: NA; j_gene: TRBJ2-7; CDR3nt: TGCAGTGCGACCGGGCTCTACGAGCAGTACTTC; CDR3aa: CSATGLYEQYF
v_gene: TRBV5-1; abundance: NA; d_gene: TRBD1; j_gene: TRBJ1-3; CDR3nt: TGCGCCAGCAGATTACAGGGGGCGTTGGGAAACACCATATATTTT; CDR3aa: CASRLQGALGNTIYF
v_gene: TRBV12-2; abundance: NA; d_gene: NA; j_gene: TRBJ2-7; CDR3nt: TGTGCAACCCAGCGTAGCGGGATCTACGAGCAGTACTTC; CDR3aa: CATQRSGIYEQYF
v_gene: TRBV5-1; abundance: NA; d_gene: NA; j_gene: TRBJ2-3; CDR3nt: TGCGCCAGCAGCTTGGCCGTAGGACCGACGAGCACAGATACGCAGTATTTT; CDR3aa: CASSLAVGPTSTDTQYF
v_gene: TRBV7-2; abundance: NA; d_gene: NA; j_gene: TRBJ1-1; CDR3nt: TGTGCCAACAAGATCCAGGGAGGATTTTCGAACACTGAAGCTTTCTTT; CDR3aa: CANKIQGGFSNTEAFF
v_gene: TRBV5-4; abundance: NA; d_gene: TRBD1; j_gene: TRBJ1-2; CDR3nt: TGTGCCAGCAGCTTGGCACAGGGGAGTGTTGCAAACTATGGCTACACCTTC; CDR3aa: CASSLAQGSVANYGYTF
v_gene: TRBV7-2; abundance: NA; d_gene: NA; j_gene: TRBJ1-1; CDR3nt: TGTGCCAGCAGCTTAGACGCAGGGTTCTCGGCTGAAGCTTTCTTT; CDR3aa: CASSLDAGFSAEAFF
v_gene: TRBV28; abundance: NA; d_gene: TRBD1; j_gene: TRBJ1-6; CDR3nt: TGTGCCAGCAGTGACGGCAGGGACAGGGGTATTAAGATCTATAATTCACCCCTCCACTTT; CDR3aa: CASSDGRDRGIKIYNSPLHF
v_gene: TRBV5-8; abundance: NA; d_gene: NA; j_gene: TRBJ2-3; CDR3nt: TGTGCCAGCAGCTTATACGGGGCGGGGACAGATACGCAGTATTTT; CDR3aa: CASSLYGAGTDTQYF
v_gene: TRBV7-2; abundance: NA; d_gene: NA; j_gene: TRBJ2-5; CDR3nt: TGTGCCAGCAGCTTCAGACTCACGGAGACCCAGTACTTC; CDR3aa: CASSFRLTETQYF
v_gene: TRBV13; abundance: NA; d_gene: NA; j_gene: TRBJ1-2; CDR3nt: TGTGCCAGCAGCCCTGGGGGGTCCGGCTATGGCTACACCTTC; CDR3aa: CASSPGGSGYGYTF
v_gene: TRBV2; abundance: NA; d_gene: NA; j_gene: TRBJ1-2; CDR3nt: TGTGCCAGCAGTGAAGGCGGACAGAAGTATGGCTACACCTTC; CDR3aa: CASSEGGQKYGYTF
v_gene: TRBV11-3; abundance: NA; d_gene: TRBD2; j_gene: TRBJ2-1; CDR3nt: TGTGCCAGCAGCCGCGGACTAGCGGGAGGGAATGAGCAGTTCTTC; CDR3aa: CASSRGLAGGNEQFF
v_gene: TRBV12-5; abundance: NA; d_gene: NA; j_gene: TRBJ2-7; CDR3nt: TGTGCTAGTGGCCCCACCAGTTACGAGCAGTACTTC; CDR3aa: CASGPTSYEQYF
v_gene: TRBV7-4; abundance: once; d_gene: NA; j_gene: TRBJ2-7; CDR3nt: TGTGCCAGCAGCACAACAGGCCACGGCGGCGACGAGCAGTACTTC; CDR3aa: CASSTTGHGGDEQYF
v_gene: TRBV6-1; abundance: NA; d_gene: NA; j_gene: TRBJ1-3; CDR3nt: TGTGCCAGCCCAGCAGGGAACTCTGGAAACACCATATATTTT; CDR3aa: CASPAGNSGNTIYF
v_gene: TRBV6-1; abundance: NA; d_gene: TRBD1; j_gene: TRBJ2-2; CDR3nt: TGTGCCAGCAGTGAAGAGGGGGCCAGCACCGGGGAGCTGTTTTTT; CDR3aa: CASSEEGASTGELFF
v_gene: TRBV18; abundance: NA; d_gene: TRBD1; j_gene: TRBJ1-5; CDR3nt: TGTGCCAGCTCACCCTCGACAGGGGGCGGGCAGCCCCAGCATTTT; CDR3aa: CASSPSTGGGQPQHF
v_gene: TRBV19; abundance: NA; d_gene: TRBD2; j_gene: TRBJ2-1; CDR3nt: TGTGCCAGTAGTATAAAGACTAGCGGGAGGAACAATGAGCAGTTCTTC; CDR3aa: CASSIKTSGRNNEQFF
v_gene: TRBV30; abundance: NA; d_gene: TRBD1; j_gene: TRBJ2-2; CDR3nt: TGTGCCTGGGGACAGGGGATCGGGAACACCGGGGAGCTGTTTTTT; CDR3aa: CAWGQGIGNTGELFF
v_gene: TRBV5-4; abundance: NA; d_gene: TRBD1; j_gene: TRBJ2-7; CDR3nt: TGTGCCAGCAGCTCTGGACAGGGGGCGGACGAGCAGTACTTC; CDR3aa: CASSSGQGADEQYF
v_gene: TRBV19; abundance: once; d_gene: NA; j_gene: TRBJ1-4; CDR3nt: TGTGCCAGTAGCCGGACAAGTGCTAATGAAAAACTGTTTTTT; CDR3aa: CASSRTSANEKLFF
v_gene: TRBV2; abundance: NA; d_gene: TRBD1; j_gene: TRBJ1-5; CDR3nt: TGTGCCAGCAGGGGGAGGGACAGTAACGTACATAGCAATCAGCCCCAGCATTTT; CDR3aa: CASRGRDSNVHSNQPQHF
v_gene: TRBV27; abundance: NA; d_gene: NA; j_gene: TRBJ1-1; CDR3nt: TGTGCCAGCAGGAACCTGAGGGTTAGGGGACAAGGGATTAGCACTGAAGCTTTCTTT; CDR3aa: CASRNLRVRGQGISTEAFF